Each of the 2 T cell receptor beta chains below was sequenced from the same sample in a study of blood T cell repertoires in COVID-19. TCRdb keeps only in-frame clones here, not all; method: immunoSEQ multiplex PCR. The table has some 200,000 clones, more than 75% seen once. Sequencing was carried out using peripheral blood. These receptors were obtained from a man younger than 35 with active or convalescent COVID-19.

As DNA, the CDR3 is TGTGCCTCCCTCTCTGGAGTCTATGGCTACACCTTC. It translates to CASLSGVYGYTF. This chain joins TRBV2 and TRBJ1-2; D gene ambiguous. Trimming pared 11 bases from V and 4 bases from J, leaving 14 bases between. The CDR3 has 12 residues. Germline CDR1 is SNHLY and CDR2 is FYNNEI.

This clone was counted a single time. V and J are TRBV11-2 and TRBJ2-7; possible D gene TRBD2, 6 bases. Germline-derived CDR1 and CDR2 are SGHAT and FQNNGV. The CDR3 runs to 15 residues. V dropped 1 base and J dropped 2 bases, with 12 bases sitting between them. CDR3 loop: CASSLGSRGAYEQYF. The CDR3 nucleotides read TGTGCCAGCAGCTTAGGGTCGCGGGGCGCCTACGAGCAGTACTTC.